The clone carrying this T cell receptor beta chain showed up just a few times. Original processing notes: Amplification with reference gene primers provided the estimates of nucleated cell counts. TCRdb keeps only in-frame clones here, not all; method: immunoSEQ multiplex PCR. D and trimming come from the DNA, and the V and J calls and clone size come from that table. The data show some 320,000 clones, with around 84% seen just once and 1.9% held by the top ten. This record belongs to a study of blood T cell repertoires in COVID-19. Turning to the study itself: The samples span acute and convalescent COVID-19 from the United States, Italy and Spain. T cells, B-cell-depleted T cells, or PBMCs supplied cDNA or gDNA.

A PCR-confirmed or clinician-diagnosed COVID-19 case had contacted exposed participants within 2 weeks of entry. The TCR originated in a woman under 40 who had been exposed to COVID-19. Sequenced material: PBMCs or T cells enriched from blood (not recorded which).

The CDR3 DNA sequence: TGTGCCAGCAGCTTAGTTAGCGGGACTCTCTACGAGCAGTACTTC. Translating it yields CASSLVSGTLYEQYF. The gene calls are TRBV11-2 and TRBJ2-7, with 8 bases aligning to TRBD2. Germline CDR1 is SGHAT and CDR2 is FQNNGV. The J segment lost 3 bases and the V segment lost 1 base, leaving 5 bases of the junction unmatched. This CDR3 is built from 15 residues.